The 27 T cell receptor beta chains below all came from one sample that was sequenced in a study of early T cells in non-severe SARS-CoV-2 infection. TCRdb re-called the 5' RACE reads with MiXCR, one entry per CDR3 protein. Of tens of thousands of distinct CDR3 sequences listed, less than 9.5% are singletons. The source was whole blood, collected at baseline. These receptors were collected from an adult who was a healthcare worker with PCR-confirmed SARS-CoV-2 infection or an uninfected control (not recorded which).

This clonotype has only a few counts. The CDR3 DNA reads as TGTGCCAGCAGGGTGGCAGGAAACACCATATATTTT. It encodes CASRVAGNTIYF. V and J are TRBV7-9 and TRBJ1-3; no firm D call. CDR1 and CDR2 from the germline V gene are SEHNR and FQNEAQ (reference sequence). The CDR3 spans 12 residues. The V end was cut by 6 bases, the J end by 4 bases, with 7 bases between. Combining the CDR3 with reference TRBV7-9 and TRBJ1-3 gives the whole variable domain DTGVSQNPRHKITKRGQNVTFRCDPISEHNRLYWYRQTLGQGPEFLTYFQNEAQLEKSRLLSDRFSAERPKGSFSTLEIQRTEQGDSAMYLCASRVAGNTIYFGEGSWLTVV.

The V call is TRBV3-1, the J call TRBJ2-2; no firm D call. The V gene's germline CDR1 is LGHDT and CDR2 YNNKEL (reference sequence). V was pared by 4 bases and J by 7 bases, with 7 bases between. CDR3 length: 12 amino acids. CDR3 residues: CASSREVGELFF. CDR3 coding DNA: TGTGCCAGCAGCCGAGAGGTCGGGGAGCTGTTTTTT.

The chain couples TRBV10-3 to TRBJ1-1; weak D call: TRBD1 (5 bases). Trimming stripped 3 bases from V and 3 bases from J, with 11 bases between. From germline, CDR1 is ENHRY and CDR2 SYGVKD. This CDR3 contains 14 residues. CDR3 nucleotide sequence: TGTGCCATCAGTGACCTAATGACAGACACTGAAGCTTTCTTT. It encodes CAISDLMTDTEAFF.

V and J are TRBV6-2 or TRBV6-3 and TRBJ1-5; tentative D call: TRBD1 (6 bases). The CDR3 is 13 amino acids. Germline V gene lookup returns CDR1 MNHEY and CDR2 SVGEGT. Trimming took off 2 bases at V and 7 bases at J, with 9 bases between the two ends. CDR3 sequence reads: CASSYAQGQPQHF. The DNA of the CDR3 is TGTGCCAGCAGTTACGCTCAGGGGCAGCCCCAGCATTTT.

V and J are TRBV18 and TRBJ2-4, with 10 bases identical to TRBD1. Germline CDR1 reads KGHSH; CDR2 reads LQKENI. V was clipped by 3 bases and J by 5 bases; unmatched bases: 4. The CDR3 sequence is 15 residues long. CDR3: CASSPTGQGENIQYF. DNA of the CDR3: TGTGCCAGCTCACCCACCGGACAGGGGGAAAACATTCAGTACTTC.

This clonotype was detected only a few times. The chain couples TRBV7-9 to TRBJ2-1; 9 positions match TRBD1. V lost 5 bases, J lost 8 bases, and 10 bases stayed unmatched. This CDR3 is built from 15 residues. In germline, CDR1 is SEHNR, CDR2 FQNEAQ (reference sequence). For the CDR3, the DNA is TGTGCCAGCAGCCCCGGGACAGGGTATGACGATGAGCAGTTCTTC. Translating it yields CASSPGTGYDDEQFF.

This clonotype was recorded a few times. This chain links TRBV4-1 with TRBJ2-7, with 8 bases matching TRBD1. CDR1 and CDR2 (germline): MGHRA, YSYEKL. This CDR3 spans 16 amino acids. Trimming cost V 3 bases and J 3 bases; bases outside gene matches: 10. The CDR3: CASSQATGQGFYEQYF. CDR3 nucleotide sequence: TGCGCCAGCAGCCAGGCCACTGGACAGGGTTTCTACGAGCAGTACTTC.

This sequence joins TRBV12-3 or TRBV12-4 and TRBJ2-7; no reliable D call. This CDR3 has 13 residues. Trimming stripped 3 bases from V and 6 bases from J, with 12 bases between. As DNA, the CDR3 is TGTGCCAGCAGTTTCGGCCCCTCGAGCGAGCAGTACTTC. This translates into CASSFGPSSEQYF.

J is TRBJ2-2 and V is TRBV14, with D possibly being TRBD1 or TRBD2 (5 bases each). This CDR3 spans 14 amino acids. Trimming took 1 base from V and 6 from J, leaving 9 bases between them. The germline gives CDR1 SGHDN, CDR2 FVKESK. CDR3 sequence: CASSQAGAAGELFF. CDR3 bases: TGTGCCAGCAGCCAAGCCGGGGCTGCCGGGGAGCTGTTTTTT.

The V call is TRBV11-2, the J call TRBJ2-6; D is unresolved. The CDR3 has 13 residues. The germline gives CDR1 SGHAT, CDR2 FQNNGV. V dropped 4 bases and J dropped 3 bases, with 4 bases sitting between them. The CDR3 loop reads CASSYYGANVLTF. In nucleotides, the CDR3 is TGTGCCAGCAGCTACTATGGGGCCAACGTCCTGACTTTC.

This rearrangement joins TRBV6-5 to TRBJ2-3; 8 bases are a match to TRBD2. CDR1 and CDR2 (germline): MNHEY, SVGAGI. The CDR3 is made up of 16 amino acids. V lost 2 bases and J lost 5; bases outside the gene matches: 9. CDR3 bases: TGTGCCAGCAGTTACACCCCCGGGGGGGGAAGAGATACGCAGTATTTT. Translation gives CASSYTPGGGRDTQYF.

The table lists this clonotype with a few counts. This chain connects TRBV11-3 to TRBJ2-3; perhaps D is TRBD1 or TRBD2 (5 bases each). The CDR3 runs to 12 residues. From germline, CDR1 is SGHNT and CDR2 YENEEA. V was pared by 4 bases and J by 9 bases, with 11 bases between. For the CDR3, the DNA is TGTGCCAGCAGCTATGGGACCAACACGCAGTATTTT. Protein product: CASSYGTNTQYF.

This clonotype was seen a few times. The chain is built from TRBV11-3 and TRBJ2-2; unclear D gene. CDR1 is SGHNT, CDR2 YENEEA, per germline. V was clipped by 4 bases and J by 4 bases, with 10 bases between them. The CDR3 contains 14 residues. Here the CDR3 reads CASSSDVGTGELFF. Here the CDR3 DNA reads TGTGCCAGCAGCTCGGATGTCGGCACCGGGGAGCTGTTTTTT.

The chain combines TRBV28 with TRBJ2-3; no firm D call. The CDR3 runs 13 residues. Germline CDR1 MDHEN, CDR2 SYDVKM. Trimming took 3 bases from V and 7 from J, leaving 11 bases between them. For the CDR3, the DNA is TGTGCCAGCAGTTTTCCTTCTCAGCATACGCAGTATTTT. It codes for CASSFPSQHTQYF.

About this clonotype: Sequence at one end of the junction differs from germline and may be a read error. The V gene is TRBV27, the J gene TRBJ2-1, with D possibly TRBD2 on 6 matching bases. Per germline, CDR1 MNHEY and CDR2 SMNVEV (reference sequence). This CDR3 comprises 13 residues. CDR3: CSSSQGLLNEQFF. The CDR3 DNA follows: TGTTCCAGCAGTCAGGGACTTCTAAATGAGCAGTTCTTC.

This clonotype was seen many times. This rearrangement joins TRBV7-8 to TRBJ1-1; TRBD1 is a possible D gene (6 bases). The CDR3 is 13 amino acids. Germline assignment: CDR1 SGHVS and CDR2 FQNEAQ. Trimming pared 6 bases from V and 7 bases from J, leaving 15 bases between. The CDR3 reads CASRGSGQNEAFF. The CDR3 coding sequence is TGTGCCAGCAGGGGCTCAGGACAGAATGAAGCTTTCTTT.

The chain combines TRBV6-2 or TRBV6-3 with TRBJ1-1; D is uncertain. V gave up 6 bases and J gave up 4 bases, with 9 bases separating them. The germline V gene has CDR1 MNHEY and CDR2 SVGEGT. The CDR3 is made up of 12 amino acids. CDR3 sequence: CASSRTSTEAFF. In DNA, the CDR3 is TGTGCCAGCAGCCGGACCAGCACTGAAGCTTTCTTT.

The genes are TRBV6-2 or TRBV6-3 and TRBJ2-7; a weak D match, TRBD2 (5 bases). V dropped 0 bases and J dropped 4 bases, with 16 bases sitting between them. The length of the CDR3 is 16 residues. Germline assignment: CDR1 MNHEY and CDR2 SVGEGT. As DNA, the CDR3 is TGTGCCAGCAGTTACTCGTCGATCACCCCGGGGTACGAGCAGTACTTC. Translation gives CASSYSSITPGYEQYF.

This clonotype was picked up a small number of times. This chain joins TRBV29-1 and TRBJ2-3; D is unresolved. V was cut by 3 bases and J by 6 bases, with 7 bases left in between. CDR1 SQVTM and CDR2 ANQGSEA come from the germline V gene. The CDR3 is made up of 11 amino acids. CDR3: CSVETRDTQYF. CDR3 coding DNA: TGCAGCGTTGAGACACGGGATACGCAGTATTTT.

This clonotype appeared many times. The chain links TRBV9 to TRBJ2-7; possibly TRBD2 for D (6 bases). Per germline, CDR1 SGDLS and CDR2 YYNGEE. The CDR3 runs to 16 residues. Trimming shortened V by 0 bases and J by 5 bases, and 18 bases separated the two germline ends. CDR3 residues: CASSVGPLAGLHEQYF. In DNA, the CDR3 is TGTGCCAGCAGCGTAGGACCACTCGCGGGGCTCCACGAGCAGTACTTC.

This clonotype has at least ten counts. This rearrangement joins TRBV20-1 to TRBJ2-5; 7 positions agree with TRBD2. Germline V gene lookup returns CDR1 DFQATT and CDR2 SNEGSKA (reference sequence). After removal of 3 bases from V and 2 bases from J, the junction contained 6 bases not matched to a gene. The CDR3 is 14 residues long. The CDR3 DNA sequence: TGCAGTGCTAGTTTTCTGCGGGGGCAAGAGACCCAGTACTTC. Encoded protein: CSASFLRGQETQYF.

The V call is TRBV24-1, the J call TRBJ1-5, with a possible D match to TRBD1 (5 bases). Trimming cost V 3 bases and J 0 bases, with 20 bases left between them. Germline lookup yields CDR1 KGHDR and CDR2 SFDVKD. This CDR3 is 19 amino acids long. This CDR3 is CATSDPSPGTDYSNQPQHF. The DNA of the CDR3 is TGTGCCACCAGTGATCCTTCTCCCGGGACTGATTATAGCAATCAGCCCCAGCATTTT.

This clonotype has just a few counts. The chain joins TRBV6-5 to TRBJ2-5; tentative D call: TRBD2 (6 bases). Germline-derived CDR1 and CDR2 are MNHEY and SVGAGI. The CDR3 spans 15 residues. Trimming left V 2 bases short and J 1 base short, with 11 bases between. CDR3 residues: CASSYTHGGQETQYF. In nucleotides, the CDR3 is TGTGCCAGCAGTTACACCCACGGGGGCCAAGAGACCCAGTACTTC.

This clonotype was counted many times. CDR3 in amino acids: CASSEGEVLVTEAFF. Written as DNA, the CDR3 is TGTGCCAGCTCCGAGGGGGAAGTTTTAGTCACTGAAGCTTTCTTT. The genes are TRBV18 and TRBJ1-1; D perhaps matches TRBD1 (6 bases). The CDR3 has 15 amino acids. V dropped 6 bases and J dropped 4 bases, with 18 bases sitting between them. Germline CDR1 is KGHSH and CDR2 is LQKENI. The entire variable domain, with the rest obtained from reference TRBV18 and TRBJ1-1, is as follows: NAGVMQNPRHLVRRRGQEARLRCSPMKGHSHVYWYRQLPEEGLKFMVYLQKENIIDESGMPKERFSAEFPKEGPSILRIQQVVRGDSAAYFCASSEGEVLVTEAFFGQGTRLTVV.

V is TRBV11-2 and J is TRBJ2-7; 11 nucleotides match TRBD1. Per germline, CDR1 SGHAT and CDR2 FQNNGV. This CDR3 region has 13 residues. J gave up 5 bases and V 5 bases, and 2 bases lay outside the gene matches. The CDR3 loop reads CASSPGQGDEQYF. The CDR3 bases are TGTGCCAGCAGCCCGGGACAGGGGGACGAGCAGTACTTC.

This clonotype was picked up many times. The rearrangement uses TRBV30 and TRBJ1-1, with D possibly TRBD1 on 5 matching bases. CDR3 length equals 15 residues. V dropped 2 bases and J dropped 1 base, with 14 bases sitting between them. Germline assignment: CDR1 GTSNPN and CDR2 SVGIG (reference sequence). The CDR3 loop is CAWSSLGRPNTEAFF. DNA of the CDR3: TGTGCCTGGAGTTCTCTGGGGCGACCGAACACTGAAGCTTTCTTT.

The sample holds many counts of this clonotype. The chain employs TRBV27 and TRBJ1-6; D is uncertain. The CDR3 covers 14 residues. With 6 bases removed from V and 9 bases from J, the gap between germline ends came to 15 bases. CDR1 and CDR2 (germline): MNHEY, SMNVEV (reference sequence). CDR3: CASRRTNSGSPLHF. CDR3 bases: TGTGCCAGCAGGCGAACAAATTCGGGTTCACCCCTCCACTTT.